This record concerns one TCR beta chain sequence. Its specificity is unknown. After extraction with the RNeasy kit, about 0.45 to 1 ug of the RNA was reverse transcribed using random hexamers. Across 54 Vbeta and 13 Jbeta, TCR beta CDR3 was amplified with immunoSEQ multiplex PCR. MiXCR, applied by TCRdb to the immunoSEQ multiplex PCR reads, yields one record per CDR3 protein. The sample yields around 170,000 distinct CDR3 sequences, 85% to 95% seen once. This sample was included in a study of CD8 T cells in Susac syndrome. Study-level information: The sequenced Susac syndrome patients included more than five who had clinically active disease and roughly 8 who were in remission.

With 4 bases removed from V and 4 bases from J, the gap between germline ends came to 19 bases. From germline, CDR1 is PRHDT and CDR2 FYEKMQ (reference sequence). The length of the CDR3 is 16 residues. General study findings and limits: Susac-specific public clones were found in both the total CD8+ and the CD8+ TEMRA repertoires, with approximately 16 in the former and about five in the latter.

This chain uses TRBV13 with TRBJ2-5; D is perhaps TRBD2 (5 bases). This TCR was recovered from a human donor with Susac syndrome. The sample taken for sequencing was CD8+ T cells from PBMCs. DNA for the CDR3: TGTGCCAGCAGCTCCGTTGAGGGTGGCGACCGAGAGACCCAGTACTTC. This sequence encodes CASSSVEGGDRETQYF.